The clone carrying this TCR beta chain came up many times. TCR cDNA molecules were tagged individually, and each one carried a unique molecular identifier. One entry per CDR3 protein results from TCRdb running MiXCR on the 5' RACE reads. The top ten clones hold 30% to 40% of a sample with some 46,000 distinct CDR3 sequences, roughly 12% of them seen once. This sample stems from a study of spatial heterogeneity in lung cancer. As for the study in general: Samples came from about 72 TRACERx patients with untreated early-stage lung cancer.

The time point is: blood at routine non-recurrence follow-up after resection. Germline CDR1 and CDR2: ENHRY and SYGVKD. J was trimmed by 1 base and V by 2 bases; bases with no gene match: 1. This CDR3 has 14 residues. Material: PBMCs, obtained at follow-up. The V call is TRBV10-3, the J call TRBJ2-7; 8 positions match TRBD1. The receptor was isolated from a male donor with early-stage non-small cell lung cancer. In DNA form, the CDR3 reads TGTGCCATCAGTGAGGGACAGGGATCCTACGAGCAGTACTTC. Residues: CAISEGQGSYEQYF.